Listed here are 23 T cell receptor beta chains from one sample, sequenced in a study of vaccination effects on CD4 cells after COVID-19. The antigens these receptors bind are not known. The table came from immunoSEQ multiplex PCR; TCRdb's copy has only in-frame clones and leaves some out. This sample has almost 30,000 clones, with about 74% found just once. Viral peptide pool expansion of antigen-specific CD4+ T cells preceded sequencing in the ViraFEST assay. CD4+ T cells were isolated after about nine days of culture. Two doses of either BNT162b2 or mRNA-1273 were given to each participant. The sample consisted of CD4+ T cells from PBMCs cultured with HCoV-OC43 spike peptides, taken after COVID-19 vaccination. The subset is: HCoV-OC43 spike overlapping peptide pool stimulation. These receptors all stem from a human donor who received a COVID-19 vaccine.

This clone has more than one count but fewer than ten. The rearrangement uses TRBV7-2 and TRBJ2-2; the D call may be TRBD1 or TRBD2 (6 bases each). The CDR3 covers 14 residues. Per germline, CDR1 SGHTA and CDR2 FQGNSA. V was shortened by 6 bases and J by 2 bases, with 10 bases between the two germline ends. CDR3 in DNA: TGTGCCAGCAGGGGGGCGGGAAACACCGGGGAGCTGTTTTTT. It specifies CASRGAGNTGELFF. Complete variable domain (other parts from reference TRBV7-2 and TRBJ2-2): GAGVSQSPSNKVTEKGKDVELRCDPISGHTALYWYRQSLGQGLEFLIYFQGNSAPDKSGLPSDRFSAERTGGSVSTLTIQRTQQEDSAVYLCASRGAGNTGELFFGEGSRLTVL.

In this sample, this clone turned up a few times. The chain couples TRBV7-6 to TRBJ1-4; 10 nucleotides align to TRBD1. This CDR3 has 15 residues. V was pared by 5 bases and J by 7 bases, with 7 bases of the junction left unmatched. Germline V gives CDR1 SGHVS, CDR2 FNYEAQ. CDR3 nucleotide sequence: TGTGCCAGCAGCCCAATGGACAGGGGGGGTGAAAAACTGTTTTTT. It yields the protein CASSPMDRGGEKLFF.

The rearrangement uses TRBV5-1 and TRBJ2-1, with 7 bases identical to TRBD2. Germline loops: CDR1 SGHRS, CDR2 YFSETQ. The trim removed 0 bases at V and 3 bases at J, leaving 6 bases unmatched. This CDR3 has 16 residues. The CDR3 nucleotides are TGCGCCAGCAGCTTGGGGGGCGGGAGTTGCTACAATGAGCAGTTCTTC. Translation: CASSLGGGSCYNEQFF.

This chain connects TRBV25-1 to TRBJ2-5; 9 bases map to TRBD2. Germline lookup yields CDR1 MGHDK and CDR2 SYGVNS. V was clipped by 1 base and J by 2 bases; unmatched bases: 11. There are 18 residues in the CDR3. The CDR3 DNA sequence: TGTGCCAGCAGTGAATCCCCGACTAGCGGAGTGACTCAAGAGACCCAGTACTTC. Its protein product is CASSESPTSGVTQETQYF. The whole variable domain, remainder taken from reference TRBV25-1 and TRBJ2-5, is EADIYQTPRYLVIGTGKKITLECSQTMGHDKMYWYQQDPGMELHLIHYSYGVNSTEKGDLSSESTVSRIRTEHFPLTLESARPSHTSQYLCASSESPTSGVTQETQYFGPGTRLLVL.

A few counts support this clone. The chain recombines TRBV3-1 (or the pseudogene TRBV3-2) with TRBJ2-7, with TRBD2 identical over 10 bases. V shed 1 base, J shed 4 bases, and the junction held 7 bases outside the gene matches. Germline V lookup: CDR1 LGHDT, CDR2 YNNKEL (reference sequence). The CDR3 loop spans 16 amino acids. CDR3 loop: CASSQALAGRWYEQYF. CDR3 DNA: TGTGCCAGCAGCCAAGCACTAGCGGGGCGGTGGTACGAGCAGTACTTC.

The genes are TRBV2 and TRBJ1-2; TRBD1 matches 10 bases. This CDR3 has 15 amino acids. Trimming removed 0 bases from V and 6 bases from J; junction bases left unmatched: 4. In germline, CDR1 is SNHLY, CDR2 FYNNEI. CDR3 sequence: CASSEAWTGGNGYTF. For the CDR3, the DNA is TGTGCCAGCAGTGAAGCGTGGACAGGGGGGAATGGCTACACCTTC.

The chain is built from TRBV5-6 and TRBJ2-5; tentatively, D is TRBD2 (5 bases). V was trimmed by 4 bases and J by 1 base, leaving 11 bases between them. CDR1 is SGHDT and CDR2 is YYEEEE in the germline V gene. CDR3 length: 14 amino acids. In DNA, the CDR3 is TGTGCCAGCAGCGAGGAGGCACCCCAAGAGACCCAGTACTTC. Residues: CASSEEAPQETQYF.

The V gene is TRBV7-9, the J gene TRBJ2-1; D remains unclear. Germline V gives CDR1 SEHNR, CDR2 FQNEAQ (reference sequence). There are 17 residues in the CDR3. The V gene lost 2 bases and the J gene lost 7 bases, with 21 bases spanning the gap. CDR3 sequence reads: CASSLLGGTDAMNEQFF. The CDR3 bases are TGTGCCAGCAGCTTACTCGGCGGTACCGACGCGATGAATGAGCAGTTCTTC.

The table lists this clone with a few counts. The chain uses TRBV5-1 and TRBJ2-3, with D possibly called TRBD1 or TRBD2 (5 bases each). The length of the CDR3 is 16 residues. Trimming stripped 2 bases from V and 4 bases from J, with 17 bases between. Looked up from germline, CDR1 is SGHRS and CDR2 is YFSETQ. The CDR3 nucleotides read TGCGCCAGCAGCTTATTGAGAGGTGGGGACGCAGATACGCAGTATTTT. As protein: CASSLLRGGDADTQYF.

The V gene is TRBV11-3, the J gene TRBJ2-3; D remains ambiguous. The CDR3 spans 15 residues. Trimming pared 5 bases from V and 4 bases from J, leaving 16 bases between. Germline V lookup: CDR1 SGHNT, CDR2 YENEEA. The CDR3 sequence is CASSTLNDPADTQYF. In DNA, the CDR3 is TGTGCCAGCAGCACCCTCAACGACCCGGCAGATACGCAGTATTTT.

This chain links TRBV19 with TRBJ2-2; 7 nucleotides agree with TRBD1. The germline CDR1 and CDR2 sequences are LNHDA and SQIVND (reference sequence). Unmatched junction bases numbered 6, after V lost 7 bases and J lost 4 bases. CDR3 size: 14 residues. The CDR3 DNA reads as TGTGCCAGTATGAGGACAGGACTCACCGGGGAGCTGTTTTTT. Translation gives CASMRTGLTGELFF. The variable domain in full, completed from reference TRBV19 and TRBJ2-2, reads DGGITQSPKYLFRKEGQNVTLSCEQNLNHDAMYWYRQDPGQGLRLIYYSQIVNDFQKGDIAEGYSVSREKKESFPLTVTSAQKNPTAFYLCASMRTGLTGELFFGEGSRLTVL.

The chain couples TRBV19 to TRBJ1-5; D is uncertain. This CDR3 contains 13 residues. V was clipped by 6 bases and J by 5 bases, with 11 bases between them. Germline CDR1 and CDR2: LNHDA and SQIVND (reference sequence). CDR3 bases: TGTGCCAGTAGCTCGGACGGAGATCAGCCCCAGCATTTT. This codes for CASSSDGDQPQHF.

This clone was detected only once. This sequence joins TRBV3-1 (or the pseudogene TRBV3-2) and TRBJ1-2; 7 nucleotides align to TRBD1. The J segment lost 6 bases and the V segment lost 0 bases, leaving 4 bases of the junction unmatched. CDR3 size: 14 residues. CDR1 LGHDT and CDR2 YNNKEL come from the germline V gene (reference sequence). CDR3 coding DNA: TGTGCCAGCAGCCAAGAAGACAGGGCCCATGGCTACACCTTC. Protein: CASSQEDRAHGYTF.

The rearrangement uses TRBV10-2 and TRBJ1-1, with TRBD1 as a possible D gene (5 bases). Germline CDR1 WSHSY, CDR2 SAAADI. V dropped 6 bases and J dropped 5 bases, with 13 bases sitting between them. The CDR3 sequence is 13 residues long. The CDR3 loop is CASRIGRGTEAFF. DNA for the CDR3: TGCGCCAGCAGAATAGGGAGGGGTACTGAAGCTTTCTTT.

The V and J genes are TRBV11-2 and TRBJ2-7; no definite D call. V lost 4 bases and J 8 bases, leaving 15 bases between the germline ends. CDR1 and CDR2 from the germline V gene are SGHAT and FQNNGV. This CDR3 contains 13 residues. The CDR3 coding sequence is TGTGCCAGCAGCTCCTTCCAAGGTGGGAAGCAGTACTTC. It codes for CASSSFQGGKQYF.

V and J are TRBV6-1 and TRBJ2-7; D ambiguous. Germline loops: CDR1 MNHNS, CDR2 SASEGT. This CDR3 is 13 amino acids long. Deletions cut 2 bases from V and 2 bases from J, with 7 bases between. In DNA form, the CDR3 reads TGTGCCAGCAGTGAAAGGGCTACCTACGAGCAGTACTTC. It yields the protein CASSERATYEQYF.

This chain links TRBV11-2 with TRBJ1-4; no definite D call. Germline CDR1 SGHAT, CDR2 FQNNGV. The CDR3 is 15 amino acids. The V gene lost 4 bases and the J gene lost 0 bases, with 9 bases spanning the gap. The CDR3 is CASSSGVATNEKLFF. In nucleotides, the CDR3 is TGTGCCAGCAGCTCCGGGGTTGCAACTAATGAAAAACTGTTTTTT.

The rearrangement links TRBV5-1 to TRBJ2-3; TRBD1 matches at 7 bases. Germline V gives CDR1 SGHRS, CDR2 YFSETQ. The V gene end was trimmed by 1 base and the J gene end by 0 bases; junction bases not matched to a gene: 5. The CDR3 length is 16 residues. The CDR3 coding sequence is TGCGCCAGCAGCTTGTCCCCGGGACAGAGCACAGATACGCAGTATTTT. This translates into CASSLSPGQSTDTQYF. Filled out from reference TRBV5-1 and TRBJ2-3, the complete variable domain reads KAGVTQTPRYLIKTRGQQVTLSCSPISGHRSVSWYQQTPGQGLQFLFEYFSETQRNKGNFPGRFSGRQFSNSRSEMNVSTLELGDSALYLCASSLSPGQSTDTQYFGPGTRLTVL.

The rearrangement links TRBV20-1 to TRBJ1-2; no firm D call. Trimming took 3 bases from V and 3 from J, leaving 5 bases between them. CDR3 length: 11 residues. Per germline, CDR1 DFQATT and CDR2 SNEGSKA (reference sequence). The CDR3 DNA reads TGCAGTGCTAGTGACTACTATGGCTACACCTTC. Its protein product is CSASDYYGYTF.

The chain has TRBV19 and TRBJ1-5; 7 nucleotides agree with TRBD1. CDR3 length: 15 amino acids. In germline, CDR1 is LNHDA, CDR2 SQIVND (reference sequence). Germline trimming cut 7 bases from V and 0 bases from J; bases unmatched to any gene: 6. Here the CDR3 reads CASKQGGLSNQPQHF. In nucleotides, the CDR3 is TGTGCCAGTAAGCAGGGGGGTCTTAGCAATCAGCCCCAGCATTTT.

The chain employs TRBV29-1 and TRBJ1-2; TRBD1 aligns across 11 bases. V lost 2 bases, J lost 5 bases, and 4 bases stayed unmatched. CDR3 size: 14 residues. Germline CDR1 reads SQVTM; CDR2 reads ANQGSEA. The CDR3 is CSVEPGQGGYGYTF. The CDR3 DNA is TGCAGCGTTGAACCGGGACAGGGGGGATATGGCTACACCTTC.

The chain employs TRBV5-4 and TRBJ2-3, with TRBD2 matching over 7 bases. The CDR3 spans 16 residues. Losses at the gene ends were 4 bases for V and 2 bases for J; bases not matched to a gene: 10. In germline, CDR1 is SGHNT, CDR2 YYREEE (reference sequence). The CDR3 protein is CASSRMGEGNTDTQYF. The CDR3 DNA is TGTGCCAGCAGCCGAATGGGGGAGGGAAACACAGATACGCAGTATTTT.

V gene TRBV4-1 combines with J gene TRBJ1-1; unclear D gene. CDR3 length equals 15 residues. From germline, CDR1 is MGHRA and CDR2 YSYEKL. V lost 2 bases and J lost 0, with 10 bases in between. The CDR3, as DNA: TGCGCCAGCAGCCAAATCGGACGGATGAACACTGAAGCTTTCTTT. Translating gives CASSQIGRMNTEAFF.